One T cell receptor beta chain is described in this entry. The record originates from a study of cytomegalovirus exposure and HLA in healthy donors. Germline V gives CDR1 SGHRS, CDR2 YFSETQ. V shed 4 bases and J shed 2 bases, with 9 bases lying between them. CDR3 length equals 13 residues. Sequencing used immunoSEQ multiplex PCR; TCRdb keeps in-frame clones, though not all of them. This repertoire shows 100,000 or so clones, about 90% found once; its top ten account for approximately 5.8%. Source material: PBMCs. The receptor comes from a man between 18 and 29 years old in good health and CMV-seropositive. The chain joins TRBV5-1 to TRBJ2-5, with D possibly matching TRBD1 (6 bases). CDR3 residues: CASSAGQQETQYF. The DNA for the CDR3 is TGCGCCAGCAGCGCAGGACAGCAAGAGACCCAGTACTTC. Looking up the rest from reference TRBV5-1 and TRBJ2-5 gives the full variable domain: KAGVTQTPRYLIKTRGQQVTLSCSPISGHRSVSWYQQTPGQGLQFLFEYFSETQRNKGNFPGRFSGRQFSNSRSEMNVSTLELGDSALYLCASSAGQQETQYFGPGTRLLVL.